The 2 T cell receptor beta chains listed next were all sequenced from one sample in a study of blood T cell repertoires in COVID-19. Assay: immunoSEQ multiplex PCR; the TCRdb copy retains only in-frame clones and omits some. The data contain around 35,000 clones, approximately 85% of them singletons. Sequencing was performed on peripheral blood. The origin of the receptors is a human donor in a cohort sampled during active COVID-19.

This chain links TRBV28 with TRBJ2-1, with a weak D call TRBD2 (5 bases). The germline CDR1 and CDR2 sequences are MDHEN and SYDVKM. The V end lost 8 bases, the J end lost 0 bases, and 11 bases lay between the germline ends. This CDR3 region has 14 residues. The CDR3 bases are TGTGCCAGCCTCAGCGGAGGCTCCTACAATGAGCAGTTCTTC. It is translated as CASLSGGSYNEQFF.

In its sample, this clone was seen a few times. Additional DNA sequences in this sample encode the identical CDR3. V gene TRBV28 combines with J gene TRBJ1-2; a weak D match, TRBD1 (6 bases). CDR3 length equals 17 residues. With 6 bases removed from V and 6 bases from J, the gap between germline ends came to 26 bases. Germline values: CDR1 MDHEN, CDR2 SYDVKM. CDR3 loop: CASSERLPGGGGNGYTF. For the CDR3, the DNA is TGTGCCAGCAGCGAACGCCTACCCGGGGGCGGGGGGAATGGCTACACCTTC.